This T cell receptor beta chain was recovered during a study of CD8 T cell repertoires and HIV-1 epitope variants. Study-level information: Equal numbers of autologous T cell-negative cells presented antigen to enriched T cells.

Trimming took 6 bases from V and 4 from J, leaving 4 bases between them. Germline V gene lookup returns CDR1 SNHLY and CDR2 FYNNEI. The CDR3 spans 10 residues. In the case of this clone: Its antigen is unknown.

Repertoires were generated with immunoSEQ multiplex PCR, while TCRdb's copy carries only in-frame clones and drops some. In the table there are more than 3,500 clones, 67% of which are singletons. V usage is TRBV2 and J usage is TRBJ2-7; D gene ambiguous. The sequencing input was cultured CD8+ T cells derived from PBMCs. The sequence was collected from a male donor with HIV. CDR3 sequence reads: CASREYEQYF. In DNA form, the CDR3 reads TGTGCCAGCAGGGAATACGAGCAGTACTTC. Complete variable domain (other parts from reference TRBV2 and TRBJ2-7): EPEVTQTPSHQVTQMGQEVILRCVPISNHLYFYWYRQILGQKVEFLVSFYNNEISEKSEIFDDQFSVERPDGSNFTLKIRSTKLEDSAMYFCASREYEQYFGPGTRLTVT.